This entry is about one T cell receptor (beta chain). The antigen remains unidentified. Library preparation (for TCRbeta) was performed with unique molecular identifiers. TCRdb reprocessed the PCR reads via MiXCR and lists one record per CDR3 protein. The data hold hundreds of thousands of distinct CDR3 sequences, with roughly 26% observed a single time. The data were obtained in a study of T-cell reconstitution after alpha-beta-depleted transplantation in children. Broader study findings: Several hundred rapidly expanded clones from non-depleted graft cells reportedly supplied alpha-beta T cells about two months post-transplant. After one year, T-cell counts and TCRbeta diversity mostly came from new T cells.

V was pared by 6 bases and J by 3 bases, with 9 bases of the junction left unmatched. Germline loops: CDR1 LGHNT, CDR2 FRNRAP. The CDR3 is made up of 16 amino acids. The chain joins TRBV12-5 to TRBJ2-5; TRBD1 agrees at 11 bases. Sequencing was performed on PBMCs, taken before TCRalphabeta/CD19-depleted stem cell transplant. The sequence was obtained from a girl between 2 and 10 years old with Fanconi anemia, due to receive a stem cell transplant. The CDR3: CASGIFRDRGEETQYF. The CDR3 coding sequence is TGTGCTAGTGGAATCTTCCGGGACAGGGGGGAAGAGACCCAGTACTTC.